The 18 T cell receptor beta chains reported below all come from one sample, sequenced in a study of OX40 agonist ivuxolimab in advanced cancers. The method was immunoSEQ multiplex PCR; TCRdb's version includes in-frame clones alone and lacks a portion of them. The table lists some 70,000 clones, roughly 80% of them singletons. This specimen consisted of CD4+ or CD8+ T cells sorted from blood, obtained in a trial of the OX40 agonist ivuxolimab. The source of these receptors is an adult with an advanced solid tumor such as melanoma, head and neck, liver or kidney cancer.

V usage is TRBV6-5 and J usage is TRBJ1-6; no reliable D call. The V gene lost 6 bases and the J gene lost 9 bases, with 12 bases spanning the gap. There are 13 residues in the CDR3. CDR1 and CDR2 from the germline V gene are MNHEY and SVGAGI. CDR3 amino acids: CASRLKRGSPLHF. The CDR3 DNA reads TGTGCCAGCAGGTTAAAGCGGGGTTCACCCCTCCACTTT.

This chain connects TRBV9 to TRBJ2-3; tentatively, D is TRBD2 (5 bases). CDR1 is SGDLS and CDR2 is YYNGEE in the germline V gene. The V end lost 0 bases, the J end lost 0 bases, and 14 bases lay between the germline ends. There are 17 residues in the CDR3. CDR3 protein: CASSVALGSGSTDTQYF. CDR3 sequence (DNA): TGTGCCAGCAGCGTAGCCCTGGGGAGCGGTAGCACAGATACGCAGTATTTT.

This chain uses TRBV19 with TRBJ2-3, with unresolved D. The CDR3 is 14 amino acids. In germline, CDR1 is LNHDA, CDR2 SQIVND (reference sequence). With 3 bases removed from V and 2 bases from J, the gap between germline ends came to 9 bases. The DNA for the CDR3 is TGTGCCAGTAGTATTTTGGGGAACACAGATACGCAGTATTTT. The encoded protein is CASSILGNTDTQYF.

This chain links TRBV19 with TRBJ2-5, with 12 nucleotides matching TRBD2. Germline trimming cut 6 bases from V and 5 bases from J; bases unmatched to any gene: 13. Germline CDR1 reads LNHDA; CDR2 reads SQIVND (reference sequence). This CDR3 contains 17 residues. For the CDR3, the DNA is TGTGCCAGTAGGGAACTAGCGGGAGGCCGAGGGGGGGAGACCCAGTACTTC. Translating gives CASRELAGGRGGETQYF.

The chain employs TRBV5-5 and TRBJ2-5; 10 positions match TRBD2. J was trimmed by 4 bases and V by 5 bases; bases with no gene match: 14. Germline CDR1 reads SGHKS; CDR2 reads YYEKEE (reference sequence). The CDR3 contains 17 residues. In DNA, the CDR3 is TGTGCCAGCAGTCTGGGCTCGCTAGCGGGAGCTCGAGAGACCCAGTACTTC. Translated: CASSLGSLAGARETQYF.

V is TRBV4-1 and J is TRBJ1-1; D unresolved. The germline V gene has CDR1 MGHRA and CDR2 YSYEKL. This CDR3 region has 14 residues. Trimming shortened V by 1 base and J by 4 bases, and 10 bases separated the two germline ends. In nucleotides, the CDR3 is TGCGCCAGCAGCCAAGGACACCTCAGCACTGAAGCTTTCTTT. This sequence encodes CASSQGHLSTEAFF.

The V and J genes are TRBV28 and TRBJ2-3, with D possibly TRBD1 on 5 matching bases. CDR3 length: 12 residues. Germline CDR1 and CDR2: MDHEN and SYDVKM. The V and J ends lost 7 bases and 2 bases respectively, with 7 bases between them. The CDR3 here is CASTRATDTQYF. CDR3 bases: TGTGCCAGCACCAGGGCCACAGATACGCAGTATTTT.

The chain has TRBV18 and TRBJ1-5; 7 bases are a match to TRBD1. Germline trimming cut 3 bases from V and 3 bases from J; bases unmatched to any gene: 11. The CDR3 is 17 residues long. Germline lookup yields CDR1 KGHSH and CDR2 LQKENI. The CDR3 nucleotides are TGTGCCAGCTCACCTTTATTGGTGACAGGGAACAATCAGCCCCAGCATTTT. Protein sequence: CASSPLLVTGNNQPQHF.

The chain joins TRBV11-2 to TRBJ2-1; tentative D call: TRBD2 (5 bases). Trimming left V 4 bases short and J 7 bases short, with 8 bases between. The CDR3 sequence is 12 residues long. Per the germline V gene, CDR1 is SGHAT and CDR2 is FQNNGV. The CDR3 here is CASSSRGNEQFF. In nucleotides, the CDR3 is TGTGCCAGCAGCTCAAGAGGGAATGAGCAGTTCTTC.

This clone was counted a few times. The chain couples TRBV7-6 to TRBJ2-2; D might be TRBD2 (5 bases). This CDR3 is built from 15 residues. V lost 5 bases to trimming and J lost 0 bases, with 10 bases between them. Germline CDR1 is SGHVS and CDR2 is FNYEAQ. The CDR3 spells CASSPILANTGELFF. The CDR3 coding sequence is TGTGCCAGCAGCCCAATACTAGCGAACACCGGGGAGCTGTTTTTT.

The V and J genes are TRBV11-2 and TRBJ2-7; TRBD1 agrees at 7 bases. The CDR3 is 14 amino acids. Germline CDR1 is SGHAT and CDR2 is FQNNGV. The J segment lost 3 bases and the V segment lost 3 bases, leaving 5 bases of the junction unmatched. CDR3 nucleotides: TGTGCCAGCAGCTTGGGCCAGGGGGACTACGAGCAGTACGTC. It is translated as CASSLGQGDYEQYV.

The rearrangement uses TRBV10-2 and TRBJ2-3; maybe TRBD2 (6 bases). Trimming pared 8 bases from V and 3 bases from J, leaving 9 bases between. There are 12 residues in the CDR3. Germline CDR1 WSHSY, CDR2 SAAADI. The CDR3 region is CASGLPTDTQYF. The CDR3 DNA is TGCGCCAGCGGACTACCGACAGATACGCAGTATTTT.

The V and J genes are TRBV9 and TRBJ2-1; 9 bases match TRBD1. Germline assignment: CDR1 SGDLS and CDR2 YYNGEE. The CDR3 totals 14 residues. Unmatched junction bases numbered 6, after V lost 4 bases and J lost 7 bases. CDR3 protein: CASSSGTGRNEQFF. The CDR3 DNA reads TGTGCCAGCAGCTCGGGGACAGGGAGGAATGAGCAGTTCTTC. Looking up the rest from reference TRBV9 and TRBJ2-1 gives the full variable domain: DSGVTQTPKHLITATGQRVTLRCSPRSGDLSVYWYQQSLDQGLQFLIQYYNGEERAKGNILERFSAQQFPDLHSELNLSSLELGDSALYFCASSSGTGRNEQFFGPGTRLTVL.

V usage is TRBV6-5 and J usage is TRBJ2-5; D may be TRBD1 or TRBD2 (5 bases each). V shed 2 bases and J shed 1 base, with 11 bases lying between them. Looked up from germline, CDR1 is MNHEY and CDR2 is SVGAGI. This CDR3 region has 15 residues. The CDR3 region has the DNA TGTGCCAGCAGTTACCAGGGACGGACCCAAGAGACCCAGTACTTC. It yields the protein CASSYQGRTQETQYF.

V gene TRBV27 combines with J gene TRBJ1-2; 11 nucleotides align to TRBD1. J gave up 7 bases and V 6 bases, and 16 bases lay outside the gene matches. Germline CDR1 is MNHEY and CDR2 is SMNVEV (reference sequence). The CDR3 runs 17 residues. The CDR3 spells CASSDNRKGQGAFGYTF. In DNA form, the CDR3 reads TGTGCCAGCAGCGATAATCGGAAAGGACAGGGGGCTTTTGGCTACACCTTC.

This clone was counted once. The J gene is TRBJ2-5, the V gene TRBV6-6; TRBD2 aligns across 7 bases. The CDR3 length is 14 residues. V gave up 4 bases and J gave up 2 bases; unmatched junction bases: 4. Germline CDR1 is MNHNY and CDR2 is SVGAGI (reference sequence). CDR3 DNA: TGTGCCAGCAGTTTCGGGGGGTGGCAAGAGACCCAGTACTTC. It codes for CASSFGGWQETQYF.

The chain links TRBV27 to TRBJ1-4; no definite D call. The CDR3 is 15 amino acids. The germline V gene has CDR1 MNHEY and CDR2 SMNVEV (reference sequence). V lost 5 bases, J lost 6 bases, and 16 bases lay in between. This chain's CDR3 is CASSRVRKQDEKLFF. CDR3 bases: TGTGCCAGCAGTCGGGTGAGGAAGCAGGATGAAAAACTGTTTTTT.

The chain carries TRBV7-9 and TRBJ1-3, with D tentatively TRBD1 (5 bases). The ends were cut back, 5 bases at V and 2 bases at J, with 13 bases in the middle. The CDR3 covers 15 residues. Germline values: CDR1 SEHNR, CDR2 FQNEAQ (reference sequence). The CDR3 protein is CASSADTYPGNTIYF. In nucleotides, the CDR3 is TGTGCCAGCAGCGCGGACACCTACCCTGGAAACACCATATATTTT.